The entry below describes one T cell receptor (beta chain). The data were produced by immunoSEQ multiplex PCR, yet TCRdb's version contains in-frame clones alone and is incomplete. The table records about 220,000 clones, around 87% of them present only once. Seattle researchers signed up patients amid active infection and tracked them longitudinally. This entry is derived from a study of blood T cell repertoires in COVID-19. V was clipped by 2 bases and J by 7 bases, with 6 bases between them. This CDR3 is 13 amino acids long. The source material was peripheral blood. The receptor comes from a woman between 50 and 59 years old with COVID-19, enrolled during active disease. The chain recombines TRBV12-3 or TRBV12-4 with TRBJ1-6, with D unclear. The chain's CDR3 is CASSLKLNSPLHF. CDR3 coding DNA: TGTGCCAGCAGTTTAAAGCTCAATTCACCCCTCCACTTT.